This is a list of T cell receptor beta chains from one sample in a study of T cells in Graves' hyperthyroidism and ophthalmopathy. Each CDR3 protein is one row after TCRdb ran MiXCR on the multiplex PCR reads. The sample includes hundreds of thousands of distinct CDR3 sequences, less than 30% seen only once; the top ten take over 25%. Specimen: blood. The receptors stem from a man aged 40-55 years with Graves' hyperthyroidism that later progressed to Graves' ophthalmopathy. CDR3s include the opening cysteine and the closing phenylalanine or tryptophan. A D gene is named only where the DNA matches it firmly. Not every row has a clone size; where given, it reads once, few, many or a size class.

v_call	clone_size	d_call	j_call	cdr3_aa	cdr3_nt
TRBV20-1	once	-	TRBJ1-1	CSAPRPEVNTEAFF	TGCAGTGCTCCCCGCCCTGAGGTTAACACTGAAGCTTTCTTT
TRBV5-1	many	-	TRBJ1-5	CASSPGTQPNQPQHF	TGCGCCAGCAGTCCCGGGACGCAGCCCAATCAGCCCCAGCATTTT
TRBV12-3/TRBV12-4	-	-	TRBJ2-5	CASSLTRSETQYF	TGTGCCAGCAGTTTGACTAGGAGCGAGACCCAGTACTTC
TRBV29-1	many	-	TRBJ2-7	CSVEGDFRCTYEQYF	TGCAGCGTTGAAGGGGACTTTCGGTGTACGTACGAGCAGTACTTC
TRBV5-6	many	-	TRBJ1-1	CASSPSGGLMNTEAFF	TGTGCCAGCAGCCCTTCGGGGGGTTTGATGAACACTGAAGCTTTCTTT
TRBV10-2	-	TRBD1	TRBJ2-2	CASSLPPTGGRAGELFF	TGCGCCAGCAGTTTACCCCCGACAGGGGGCAGAGCCGGGGAGCTGTTTTTT
TRBV7-8	many	TRBD1	TRBJ2-7	CASSPQGVGSYEQYF	TGTGCCAGCAGCCCACAGGGGGTGGGTAGTTACGAGCAGTACTTC
TRBV24-1	-	TRBD1	TRBJ2-2	CATSDLQAGGDTGELFF	TGTGCCACCAGTGATTTGCAGGCAGGGGGAGACACCGGGGAGCTGTTTTTT
TRBV6-5	few	-	TRBJ1-2	CASKPDRGGYGYTF	TGTGCCAGCAAACCGGACAGAGGGGGATACGGCTACACCTTC
TRBV5-1	many	TRBD1	TRBJ1-1	CASSHRTGQEVRTEAFF	TGCGCCAGCAGCCACCGGACAGGGCAAGAGGTTAGGACTGAAGCTTTCTTT
TRBV20-1	-	-	TRBJ1-2	CSARGGMDGYTF	TGCAGTGCTAGGGGAGGGATGGATGGCTACACCTTC
TRBV7-9	many	TRBD2	TRBJ2-7	CASSFRTSGGSYEQYF	TGTGCCAGCAGCTTTCGGACTAGCGGGGGTTCCTACGAGCAGTACTTC
TRBV9	many	TRBD2	TRBJ2-2	CASSTGTSGYTGELFF	TGTGCCAGCAGCACAGGGACTAGCGGATACACCGGGGAGCTGTTTTTT
TRBV27	many	TRBD1	TRBJ1-1	CASISGTGYTEAFF	TGTGCCAGCATTTCCGGGACAGGGTACACTGAAGCTTTCTTT
TRBV30	-	-	TRBJ1-5	CAWDLGSNQPQHF	TGTGCCTGGGATCTGGGAAGCAATCAGCCCCAGCATTTT
TRBV10-3	many	-	TRBJ2-7	CAISESIAGVNREQYF	TGTGCCATCAGTGAGTCGATTGCAGGGGTAAACCGCGAGCAGTACTTC
TRBV11-1	-	TRBD1	TRBJ2-2	CASSFHTGVPIGELFF	TGTGCCAGCAGCTTCCACACAGGGGTCCCGATCGGGGAGCTGTTTTTT
TRBV30	many	-	TRBJ1-1	CAWSTERNTEAFF	TGTGCCTGGAGCACTGAAAGGAACACTGAAGCTTTCTTT
TRBV6-5	many	TRBD2	TRBJ2-5	CASSHPGLGVETQYF	TGTGCCAGCAGTCACCCGGGACTAGGAGTAGAGACCCAGTACTTC
TRBV12-3/TRBV12-4	few	TRBD1	TRBJ2-7	CASSLRQGAFHEQYF	TGTGCCAGCAGTCTCCGACAGGGGGCGTTCCACGAGCAGTACTTC
TRBV6-1	few	-	TRBJ2-7	CASSEGWTQLYEQYF	TGTGCCAGCAGTGAAGGGTGGACACAACTCTACGAGCAGTACTTC
TRBV28	many	-	TRBJ2-7	CASSYDGSSYEQYF	TGTGCCAGCAGCTACGACGGGAGCTCCTACGAGCAGTACTTC
TRBV15	many	-	TRBJ2-5	CATSSSPGPPYQETQYF	TGTGCCACCAGCAGCTCCCCGGGACCCCCGTACCAAGAGACCCAGTACTTC
TRBV10-2	once	TRBD1	TRBJ2-7	CASSDVGTGTDSYEQYF	TGCGCCAGCAGTGATGTGGGAACCGGGACAGATTCCTACGAGCAGTACTTC
TRBV6-2/TRBV6-3	-	TRBD2	TRBJ2-7	CASSLLAGGPQYEQYF	TGTGCCAGCAGCCTACTAGCGGGAGGGCCTCAGTACGAGCAGTACTTC
TRBV2	few	TRBD1	TRBJ1-5	CASKGQDNQPQHF	TGTGCCAGCAAGGGACAGGACAATCAGCCCCAGCATTTT
TRBV19	many	-	TRBJ1-1	CASSIGSGYEAFF	TGTGCCAGTAGTATCGGGTCAGGCTATGAAGCTTTCTTT
TRBV20-1	-	-	TRBJ2-7	CSARGRTAPYEQYF	TGCAGTGCTAGAGGGAGGACAGCACCCTACGAGCAGTACTTC
TRBV12-3/TRBV12-4	many	-	TRBJ1-6	CASMWSENNSPLHF	TGTGCCAGCATGTGGTCTGAAAATAATTCACCCCTCCACTTT
TRBV6-2/TRBV6-3	many	TRBD1	TRBJ1-1	CASSLTAGTGDFTFF	TGTGCCAGCAGCCTTACCGCCGGGACAGGGGATTTCACTTTCTTT
TRBV10-3	many	-	TRBJ1-5	CAISASVTNQPQHF	TGTGCCATCAGTGCATCTGTTACTAATCAGCCCCAGCATTTT
TRBV11-2	-	TRBD1	TRBJ2-7	CASSLDRDWLYEQYF	TGTGCCAGCAGCTTGGACAGGGATTGGCTCTACGAGCAGTACTTC
TRBV4-1	many	TRBD2	TRBJ2-5	CASSRTRGETQYF	TGCGCCAGCAGCCGGACTAGAGGGGAGACCCAGTACTTC